The rows below give T cell receptor beta chains drawn from one sample of a study of T cell responses to AZD1222 COVID-19 vaccine. Some clones are missing from TCRdb's copy, which holds only in-frame ones; the method was immunoSEQ multiplex PCR. The sample records nearly 110,000 clones, 70% to 90% being singletons. Material: peripheral blood, obtained 28 days after the second AZD1222 dose. These receptor sequences come from an adult who received the AZD1222 COVID-19 vaccine. Both conserved end residues are part of each CDR3. Each record gives: V gene, D gene, J gene, clone size, CDR3 DNA, CDR3 protein. The D gene is left open where the match is weak. The listing skips clone size in some rows; elsewhere it reads once, few, many or a size class.

TRBV5-6	.	TRBJ2-7	.	TGTGCCAGCAGCTTCCAAGCTGAGGCTTTCCCCCTCGAGCAGTACTTC	CASSFQAEAFPLEQYF
TRBV4-2	.	TRBJ1-5	few	TGTGCCAGCAGCCAAGAGGGCACGCCTCCTTTGAATCAGCCCCAGCATTTT	CASSQEGTPPLNQPQHF
TRBV5-8	TRBD2	TRBJ2-1	.	TGTGCCAGCAGCCTTGGAGGGACTAGCGGAAACAATGAGCAGTTCTTC	CASSLGGTSGNNEQFF
TRBV21-1	.	TRBJ1-2	.	TGTGCCAGCAGCAATTTCAGGGGGCCGGGCTATGGCTACACCTTC	CASSNFRGPGYGYTF
TRBV4-1	.	TRBJ2-7	once	TGCGCCAGCAGCCAACTGTACGATGCGTCCGAGCAGTACTTC	CASSQLYDASEQYF
TRBV6-5	.	TRBJ1-1	.	TGTGCCAGCAGGTTCGGGGAGGGGCCTGAAGCTTTCTTT	CASRFGEGPEAFF
TRBV5-4	.	TRBJ2-3	.	TGTGCCAGCAGCTTCTCCGGGACAGATACGCAGTATTTT	CASSFSGTDTQYF
TRBV2	.	TRBJ2-5	.	TGTGCCAGCAGTGTCGTGGCAGGGGGGTCTTACCAAGAGACCCAGTACTTC	CASSVVAGGSYQETQYF
TRBV6-5	.	TRBJ1-3	.	TGTGCCAGCAGCCACGACGGTGGAAACACCATATATTTT	CASSHDGGNTIYF
TRBV6-1	.	TRBJ2-1	once	TGTGCCAGCAGTGAAACCAGGGCCTCCAATGAGCAGTTCTTC	CASSETRASNEQFF
TRBV7-9	.	TRBJ2-7	.	TGTGCCAGCAGCCCCGATGGTCGCGAGCAGTACTTC	CASSPDGREQYF
TRBV4-1	.	TRBJ1-5	.	TGCGCCAGCAGCCAAGGGTGGGGAATGGGTCAGCCCCAGCATTTT	CASSQGWGMGQPQHF
TRBV18	.	TRBJ1-2	.	TGTGCCAGCTCACCTAATCGGGGTTTTGGCTACACCTTC	CASSPNRGFGYTF
TRBV5-4	.	TRBJ2-7	.	TGTGCCAGCAGCTCCACAGGGAGCTACGAGCAGTACTTC	CASSSTGSYEQYF
TRBV5-6	TRBD1	TRBJ1-5	.	TGTGCCAGCAGTGAATGGGAGGGGACAGGGCTCGGGCCCCAGCATTTT	CASSEWEGTGLGPQHF
TRBV5-1	TRBD1	TRBJ1-2	few	TGCGCCAGCAGCGGAACGGGACAGAACTATGGCTACACCTTC	CASSGTGQNYGYTF
TRBV6-5	.	TRBJ1-1	.	TGTGCCAGCAGTTACTCTTCTCTGGCTGAAGCTTTCTTT	CASSYSSLAEAFF
TRBV6-6	TRBD1	TRBJ1-1	once	TGTGCCAGCAGTTACGGCCAGGGGGCGAGAACTGAAGCTTTCTTT	CASSYGQGARTEAFF
TRBV5-8	TRBD2	TRBJ2-5	few	TGTGCCAGCAGCTTGGCACTAGCGGGGGGGCTGGAGACCCAGTACTTC	CASSLALAGGLETQYF
TRBV5-6	.	TRBJ2-7	.	TGTGCCAGCAGCACGAACCACGCCGAGCAGTACTTC	CASSTNHAEQYF
TRBV7-2	.	TRBJ1-5	.	TGTGCCAGCAGCATCAAGGGGGGTAATCAGCCCCAGCATTTT	CASSIKGGNQPQHF
TRBV27	.	TRBJ2-6	.	TGTGCCAGCAGTTTATCGGGTACTGGGGCCAACGTCCTGACTTTC	CASSLSGTGANVLTF